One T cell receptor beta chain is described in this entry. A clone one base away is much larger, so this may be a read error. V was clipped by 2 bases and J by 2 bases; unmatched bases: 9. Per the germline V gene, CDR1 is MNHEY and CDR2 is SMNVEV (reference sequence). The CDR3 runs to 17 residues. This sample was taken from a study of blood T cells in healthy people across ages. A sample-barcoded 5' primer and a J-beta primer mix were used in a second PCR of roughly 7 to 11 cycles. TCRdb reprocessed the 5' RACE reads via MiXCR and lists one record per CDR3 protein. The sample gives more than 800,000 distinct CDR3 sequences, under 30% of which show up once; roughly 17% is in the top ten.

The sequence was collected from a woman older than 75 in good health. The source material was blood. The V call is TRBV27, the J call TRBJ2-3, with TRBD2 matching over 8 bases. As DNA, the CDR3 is TGTGCCAGCAGTTTAGGCGGGATAGCGGGGTCCACAGATACGCAGTATTTT. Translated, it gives CASSLGGIAGSTDTQYF.